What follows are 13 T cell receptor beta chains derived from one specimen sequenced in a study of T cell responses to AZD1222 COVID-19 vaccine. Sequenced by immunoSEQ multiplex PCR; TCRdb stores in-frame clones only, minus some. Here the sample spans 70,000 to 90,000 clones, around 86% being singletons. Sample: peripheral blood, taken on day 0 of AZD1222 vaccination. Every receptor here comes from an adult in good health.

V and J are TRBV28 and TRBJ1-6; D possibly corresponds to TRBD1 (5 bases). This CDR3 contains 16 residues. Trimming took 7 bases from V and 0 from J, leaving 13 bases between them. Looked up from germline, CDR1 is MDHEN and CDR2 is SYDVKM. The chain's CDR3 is CASTTLTDSYNSPLHF. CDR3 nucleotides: TGTGCCAGCACTACTCTGACAGACTCCTATAATTCACCCCTCCACTTT.

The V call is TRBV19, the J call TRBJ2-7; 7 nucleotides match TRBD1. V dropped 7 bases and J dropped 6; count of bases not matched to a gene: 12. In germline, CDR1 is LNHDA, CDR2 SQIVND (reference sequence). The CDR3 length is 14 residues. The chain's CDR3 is CASTRGPRSGEQYF. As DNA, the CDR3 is TGTGCCAGTACAAGGGGGCCTCGTTCGGGCGAGCAGTACTTC.

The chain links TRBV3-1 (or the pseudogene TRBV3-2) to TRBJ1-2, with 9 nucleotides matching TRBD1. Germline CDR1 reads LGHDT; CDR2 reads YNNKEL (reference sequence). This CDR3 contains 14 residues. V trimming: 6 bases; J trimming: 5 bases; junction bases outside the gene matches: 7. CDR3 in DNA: TGTGCCAGCAGTCCACAGGGGGCACGGTATGGCTACACCTTC. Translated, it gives CASSPQGARYGYTF.

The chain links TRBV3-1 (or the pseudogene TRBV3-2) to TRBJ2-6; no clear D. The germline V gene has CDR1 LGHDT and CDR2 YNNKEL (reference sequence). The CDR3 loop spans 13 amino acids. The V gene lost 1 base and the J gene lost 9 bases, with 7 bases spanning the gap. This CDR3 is CASSQGANNVLTF. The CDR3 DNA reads TGTGCCAGCAGCCAAGGGGCTAACAACGTCCTGACTTTC.

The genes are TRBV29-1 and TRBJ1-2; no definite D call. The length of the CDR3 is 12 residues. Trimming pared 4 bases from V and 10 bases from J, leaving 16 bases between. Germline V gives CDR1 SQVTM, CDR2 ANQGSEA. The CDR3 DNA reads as TGCAGCGTTGGCGACAATGGGAAAGCCTACACCTTC. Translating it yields CSVGDNGKAYTF.

CDR3 DNA: TGTGCCAGCAGCTGGGGGGGATTTGAGACCCAGTACTTC. Its translation: CASSWGGFETQYF. V usage is TRBV11-2 and J usage is TRBJ2-5; 7 nucleotides align to TRBD2. The germline gives CDR1 SGHAT, CDR2 FQNNGV. The CDR3 totals 13 residues. V was clipped by 4 bases and J by 5 bases; unmatched bases: 4. The full variable domain, completed using reference TRBV11-2 and TRBJ2-5, is EAGVAQSPRYKIIEKRQSVAFWCNPISGHATLYWYQQILGQGPKLLIQFQNNGVVDDSQLPKDRFSAERLKGVDSTLKIQPAKLEDSAVYLCASSWGGFETQYFGPGTRLLVL.

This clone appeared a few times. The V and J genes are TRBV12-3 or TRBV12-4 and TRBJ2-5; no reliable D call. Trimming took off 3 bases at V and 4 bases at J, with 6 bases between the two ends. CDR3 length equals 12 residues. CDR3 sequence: CASSFTGETQYF. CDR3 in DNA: TGTGCCAGCAGTTTTACGGGAGAGACCCAGTACTTC.

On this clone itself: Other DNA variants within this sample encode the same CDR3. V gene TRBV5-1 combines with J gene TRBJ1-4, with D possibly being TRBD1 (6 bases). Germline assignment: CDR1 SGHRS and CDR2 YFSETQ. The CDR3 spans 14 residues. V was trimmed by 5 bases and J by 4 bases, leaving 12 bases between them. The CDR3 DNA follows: TGCGCCAGCAGTCTGCAGGGGAGTAATGAAAAACTGTTTTTT. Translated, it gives CASSLQGSNEKLFF.

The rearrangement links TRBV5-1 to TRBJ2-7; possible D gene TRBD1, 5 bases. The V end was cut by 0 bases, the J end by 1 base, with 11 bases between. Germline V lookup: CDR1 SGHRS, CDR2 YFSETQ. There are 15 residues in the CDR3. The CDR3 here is CASSLGSGLSYEQYF. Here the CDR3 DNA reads TGCGCCAGCAGCTTGGGTTCAGGGCTATCCTACGAGCAGTACTTC.

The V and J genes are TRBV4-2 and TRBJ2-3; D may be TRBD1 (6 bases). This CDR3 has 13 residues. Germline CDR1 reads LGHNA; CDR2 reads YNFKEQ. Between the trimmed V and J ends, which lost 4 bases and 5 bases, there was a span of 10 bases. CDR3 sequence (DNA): TGTGCCAGCAGCCGGGGGCAGGGAGATACGCAGTATTTT. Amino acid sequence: CASSRGQGDTQYF.

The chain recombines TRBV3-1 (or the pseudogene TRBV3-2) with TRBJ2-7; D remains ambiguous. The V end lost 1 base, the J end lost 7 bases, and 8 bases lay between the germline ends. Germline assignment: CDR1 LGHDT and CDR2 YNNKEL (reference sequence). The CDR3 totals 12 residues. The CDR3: CASSQVDGEQYF. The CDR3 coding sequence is TGTGCCAGCAGCCAAGTAGACGGGGAGCAGTACTTC.

The DNA for the CDR3 is TGTGCCAGCAGCTACGGACACGAGCAGAACAATGAGCAGTTCTTC. Its protein product is CASSYGHEQNNEQFF. The J gene is TRBJ2-1, the V gene TRBV11-3, with TRBD1 as a possible D gene (5 bases). Per the germline V gene, CDR1 is SGHNT and CDR2 is YENEEA. V was shortened by 4 bases and J by 5 bases, with 15 bases between the two germline ends. CDR3 length: 15 amino acids. Full variable domain (remainder filled in from reference TRBV11-3 and TRBJ2-1): EAGVVQSPRYKIIEKKQPVAFWCNPISGHNTLYWYLQNLGQGPELLIRYENEEAVDDSQLPKDRFSAERLKGVDSTLKIQPAELGDSAVYLCASSYGHEQNNEQFFGPGTRLTVL.

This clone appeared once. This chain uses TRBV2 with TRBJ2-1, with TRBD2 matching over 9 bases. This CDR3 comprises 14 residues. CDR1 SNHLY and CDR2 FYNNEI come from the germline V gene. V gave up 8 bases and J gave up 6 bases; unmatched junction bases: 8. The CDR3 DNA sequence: TGTGCCAGCTCGAGGCGGGAGGGCCCCAATGAGCAGTTCTTC. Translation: CASSRREGPNEQFF.